This TCR beta chain was obtained from a study of identical twins. CDR3 length: 15 amino acids. CDR1 SGHRS and CDR2 YFSETQ come from the germline V gene. The ends lost 5 bases at V and 6 bases at J; junction bases unmatched: 5. Ten or more counts support this clonotype. MiXCR, applied by TCRdb to the 5' RACE reads, yields one record per CDR3 protein. In the table there are some 500,000 distinct CDR3 sequences, around 20% of which are singletons. Another study also made use of these data, one on T cells expressing NK-cell markers. That source adds: Source material for TCR beta repertoires consisted of sorted CD3+CD56+NKG2C+, CD3+CD56+NKG2C- and CD3+CD56-NKG2C+ T cells.

The TCR comes from a woman under 30 in good health. V is TRBV5-1 and J is TRBJ2-1; 13 bases agree with TRBD2. Sequenced material: CD4+ T cells sorted from blood. The CDR3 bases are TGCGCCAGCAGTCCACTAGCGGGGGGGCCCAATGAGCAGTTCTTC. Its translation: CASSPLAGGPNEQFF.